The 28 T cell receptor beta chains listed next were all sequenced from one sample in a study of OX40 agonist ivuxolimab in advanced cancers. Profiling relied on immunoSEQ multiplex PCR, and the TCRdb table lists in-frame clones only, not all of them. The data contain over 20,000 clones, around three quarters of them seen just once; the ten biggest clones take up 8% to 10%. This specimen consisted of CD4+ or CD8+ T cells sorted from blood, obtained in a trial of the OX40 agonist ivuxolimab. Receptors were obtained from an adult with an advanced solid tumor such as melanoma, head and neck, liver or kidney cancer.

The rearrangement links TRBV28 to TRBJ1-5, with D possibly being TRBD1 (6 bases). The V end lost 7 bases, the J end lost 7 bases, and 17 bases lay between the germline ends. There are 14 residues in the CDR3. The germline gives CDR1 MDHEN, CDR2 SYDVKM. CDR3 sequence: CASTTGTGRQPQHF. CDR3 sequence (DNA): TGTGCCAGCACCACAGGAACAGGGAGACAGCCCCAGCATTTT.

The rearrangement joins TRBV4-1 to TRBJ2-7; D not resolved. The V end lost 0 bases, the J end lost 0 bases, and 12 bases lay between the germline ends. There are 16 residues in the CDR3. Germline CDR1 and CDR2: MGHRA and YSYEKL. CDR3 bases: TGCGCCAGCAGCCAAGACAAGGTCAGGAGCTCCTACGAGCAGTACTTC. Encoded protein: CASSQDKVRSSYEQYF.

This clone came up a few times. The rearrangement joins TRBV5-1 to TRBJ1-6; TRBD1 is a possible D gene (6 bases). Germline CDR1 is SGHRS and CDR2 is YFSETQ. Trimming pared 0 bases from V and 6 bases from J, leaving 7 bases between. The CDR3 extends over 14 amino acids. The CDR3 is CASSLVGGNSPLHF. The CDR3, as DNA: TGCGCCAGCAGCTTGGTAGGGGGTAATTCACCCCTCCACTTT.

This clone was observed a single time. CDR3 region: CASSLDPNTEAFF. CDR3 in DNA: TGTGCCAGCAGCTTAGACCCGAACACTGAAGCTTTCTTT. The chain uses TRBV7-6 and TRBJ1-1; unclear D gene. The germline V gene encodes CDR1 SGHVS and CDR2 FNYEAQ. V lost 1 base and J 1 base, leaving 4 bases between the germline ends. The length of the CDR3 is 13 residues.

This chain uses TRBV5-1 with TRBJ2-2; 10 positions match TRBD1. CDR1 is SGHRS and CDR2 is YFSETQ in the germline V gene. The V gene end was trimmed by 5 bases and the J gene end by 0 bases; junction bases not matched to a gene: 1. The CDR3 totals 15 residues. Here the CDR3 DNA reads TGCGCCAGCAGGGGACAGGGGACGAACACCGGGGAGCTGTTTTTT. Translated: CASRGQGTNTGELFF. The full variable domain, rest sourced from reference TRBV5-1 and TRBJ2-2, is KAGVTQTPRYLIKTRGQQVTLSCSPISGHRSVSWYQQTPGQGLQFLFEYFSETQRNKGNFPGRFSGRQFSNSRSEMNVSTLELGDSALYLCASRGQGTNTGELFFGEGSRLTVL.

The chain employs TRBV6-6 and TRBJ1-5; 7 bases match TRBD1. The V gene end was trimmed by 8 bases and the J gene end by 2 bases; junction bases not matched to a gene: 9. The CDR3 contains 15 residues. CDR1 is MNHNY and CDR2 is SVGAGI in the germline V gene (reference sequence). DNA for the CDR3: TGTGCCAGCGACAGGGACGGCGGGGGCAATCAGCCCCAGCATTTT. This codes for CASDRDGGGNQPQHF.

The chain has TRBV6-1 and TRBJ2-1, with 7 bases lining up with TRBD2. The germline gives CDR1 MNHNS, CDR2 SASEGT. The V gene end was trimmed by 1 base and the J gene end by 3 bases; junction bases not matched to a gene: 12. CDR3 length: 18 residues. The CDR3 DNA reads as TGTGCCAGCAGTGAAGTGACTAGCCGAGTCTTCAACTACAATGAGCAGTTCTTC. Translating gives CASSEVTSRVFNYNEQFF.

This sequence joins TRBV5-1 and TRBJ1-3, with 7 bases aligning to TRBD1. The CDR3 has 15 amino acids. Germline values: CDR1 SGHRS, CDR2 YFSETQ. V shed 4 bases and J 4 bases; nucleotides not matched to a gene: 8. The DNA for the CDR3 is TGCGCCAGCAGCCTGACAGGGACTACAGGAAACACCATATATTTT. This translates into CASSLTGTTGNTIYF.

This rearrangement joins TRBV28 to TRBJ1-1; 12 bases fit TRBD1. V lost 5 bases to trimming and J lost 6 bases; unmatched junction nucleotides: 7. This CDR3 is 15 amino acids long. The germline V gene encodes CDR1 MDHEN and CDR2 SYDVKM. CDR3 region: CASSRTGTGGPEAFF. The CDR3 DNA reads as TGTGCCAGCAGTCGCACCGGGACAGGGGGCCCTGAAGCTTTCTTT.

The gene calls are TRBV19 and TRBJ2-2; 10 bases line up with TRBD1. The CDR3 contains 20 residues. Germline-derived CDR1 and CDR2 are LNHDA and SQIVND (reference sequence). V trimming: 0 bases; J trimming: 3 bases; junction bases outside the gene matches: 13. CDR3 DNA: TGTGCCAGTAGTATAGATTTGGGACAGGGGAGGCTTCGTCACACCGGGGAGCTGTTTTTT. Encoded protein: CASSIDLGQGRLRHTGELFF.

By share of the sample, this clone is medium-sized. This chain joins TRBV7-3 and TRBJ1-1; 7 bases are a match to TRBD1. Germline values: CDR1 SGHTA, CDR2 FQGTGA. The CDR3 consists of 13 residues. Losses at the gene ends were 5 bases for V and 4 bases for J; bases not matched to a gene: 4. CDR3 sequence (DNA): TGTGCCAGCAGCACAGGGGAAGGCACTGAAGCTTTCTTT. Translated, it gives CASSTGEGTEAFF.

The chain has TRBV7-2 and TRBJ1-1; D is perhaps TRBD1 (5 bases). The CDR3 spans 14 residues. Germline CDR1 and CDR2: SGHTA and FQGNSA. V was pared by 8 bases and J by 4 bases, with 17 bases between. CDR3 bases: TGTGCCAGCCGATGGGGGAGGGAGAGCACTGAAGCTTTCTTT. It is translated as CASRWGRESTEAFF.

The chain combines TRBV30 with TRBJ1-5; 8 bases are a match to TRBD1. V was pared by 0 bases and J by 0 bases, with 10 bases of the junction left unmatched. This CDR3 is 18 amino acids long. The germline V gene encodes CDR1 GTSNPN and CDR2 SVGIG (reference sequence). CDR3 DNA: TGTGCCTGGAGTGTGGGACAGGTCCCCCTTTATAGCAATCAGCCCCAGCATTTT. Translated: CAWSVGQVPLYSNQPQHF.

This chain uses TRBV11-2 with TRBJ2-3, with 9 bases fitting TRBD2. Per the germline V gene, CDR1 is SGHAT and CDR2 is FQNNGV. V shed 6 bases, J shed 2 bases, and the junction held 6 bases outside the gene matches. There are 15 residues in the CDR3. CDR3 nucleotides: TGTGCCAGCAGTTTAAGCGGGGGGAACACAGATACGCAGTATTTT. Translation: CASSLSGGNTDTQYF. Combining the CDR3 with reference TRBV11-2 and TRBJ2-3 gives the whole variable domain EAGVAQSPRYKIIEKRQSVAFWCNPISGHATLYWYQQILGQGPKLLIQFQNNGVVDDSQLPKDRFSAERLKGVDSTLKIQPAKLEDSAVYLCASSLSGGNTDTQYFGPGTRLTVL.

The V call is TRBV7-5, the J call TRBJ2-3; TRBD2, as called in the table, went unchecked against the DNA. TRBV7-5 has pseudogene status. CDR3 length equals 18 residues. This CDR3 reads CARSPPLNSGGGTDTQYF. CDR3 DNA sequence: TGTGCCAGAAGCCCACCGTTGAATAGCGGGGGGGGGACAGATACGCAGTATTTT.

The rearrangement joins TRBV7-9 to TRBJ1-2, with D tentatively TRBD1 (5 bases). Germline assignment: CDR1 SEHNR and CDR2 FQNEAQ (reference sequence). V was clipped by 5 bases and J by 3 bases, with 25 bases between them. CDR3 size: 18 residues. CDR3 residues: CASSRQYQGRGTHYGYTF. CDR3 sequence (DNA): TGTGCCAGCAGCCGTCAGTATCAGGGAAGGGGCACTCACTATGGCTACACCTTC.

This clone was recorded only once. The chain links TRBV11-2 to TRBJ2-3; the D call may be TRBD1 or TRBD2 (5 bases each). V shed 1 base and J shed 12 bases, with 17 bases lying between them. The germline gives CDR1 SGHAT, CDR2 FQNNGV. CDR3 size: 14 residues. The CDR3 sequence is CASSLGTAGTLQYF. CDR3 sequence (DNA): TGTGCCAGCAGCTTAGGGACCGCTGGGACGCTACAGTATTTT. Variable domain in full (rest from reference TRBV11-2 and TRBJ2-3): EAGVAQSPRYKIIEKRQSVAFWCNPISGHATLYWYQQILGQGPKLLIQFQNNGVVDDSQLPKDRFSAERLKGVDSTLKIQPAKLEDSAVYLCASSLGTAGTLQYFGPGTRLTVL.

The chain couples TRBV27 to TRBJ1-1, with D hard to call. CDR3 length: 16 residues. V was trimmed by 0 bases and J by 5 bases, leaving 16 bases between them. Germline V CDR1 and CDR2: MNHEY, SMNVEV (reference sequence). The CDR3 coding sequence is TGTGCCAGCAGTTTATCGCCCGCACGAAAAGGGACTGAAGCTTTCTTT. Its translation is CASSLSPARKGTEAFF.

The rearrangement uses TRBV7-2 and TRBJ2-3; TRBD1 matches at 8 bases. The CDR3 is 15 residues long. V dropped 7 bases and J dropped 1; count of bases not matched to a gene: 7. The germline V gene has CDR1 SGHTA and CDR2 FQGNSA. CDR3: CASKSGGDRTDTQYF. As DNA, the CDR3 is TGTGCCAGCAAATCAGGGGGCGATCGCACAGATACGCAGTATTTT.

V gene TRBV7-2 combines with J gene TRBJ2-3, with TRBD2 matching 13 bases. Germline CDR1 reads SGHTA; CDR2 reads FQGNSA. CDR3 length: 14 amino acids. V was clipped by 4 bases and J by 7 bases; unmatched bases: 2. DNA of the CDR3: TGTGCCAGCAGCTCGGGACTAGCGGGGAATACGCAGTATTTT. The encoded protein is CASSSGLAGNTQYF.

This clone was recorded once. CDR3 DNA sequence: TGCAGTGCTAACAGAGAAAACATTCAGTACTTC. It yields the protein CSANRENIQYF. The chain carries TRBV20-1 and TRBJ2-4, with no clear D. The length of the CDR3 is 11 residues. Germline V CDR1 and CDR2: DFQATT, SNEGSKA (reference sequence). V lost 4 bases and J 5 bases, leaving 6 bases between the germline ends.

This clone was picked up one time. The J gene is TRBJ1-1, the V gene TRBV6-1; tentatively, D is TRBD1 (5 bases). Germline lookup yields CDR1 MNHNS and CDR2 SASEGT. With 8 bases removed from V and 5 bases from J, the gap between germline ends came to 12 bases. The CDR3 has 12 residues. The CDR3 DNA is TGTGCCAGCGGCAGGGAGGGGACTGAAGCTTTCTTT. This codes for CASGREGTEAFF.

The gene calls are TRBV30 and TRBJ1-5; tentative D call: TRBD1 (6 bases). V lost 1 base, J lost 9 bases, and 10 bases lay in between. The germline V gene has CDR1 GTSNPN and CDR2 SVGIG (reference sequence). CDR3 length: 12 amino acids. The CDR3 spells CAWSDQQGPQHF. CDR3 bases: TGTGCCTGGAGTGACCAACAGGGGCCCCAGCATTTT.

V and J are TRBV6-5 and TRBJ2-1; 9 bases are shared with TRBD1. Germline assignment: CDR1 MNHEY and CDR2 SVGAGI. Trimming removed 6 bases from V and 3 bases from J; junction bases left unmatched: 3. CDR3 length equals 14 residues. DNA for the CDR3: TGTGCCAGCAGCCGACAGGGGGGCTACAATGAGCAGTTCTTC. Its translation is CASSRQGGYNEQFF.

This clone is hyperexpanded by share. This sample also contains other DNA sequences that code for the same CDR3. The V gene is TRBV19, the J gene TRBJ1-5; D possibly corresponds to TRBD1 (6 bases). The V gene lost 0 bases and the J gene lost 7 bases, with 10 bases spanning the gap. CDR3 length: 14 amino acids. CDR1 and CDR2 from the germline V gene are LNHDA and SQIVND (reference sequence). The CDR3 coding sequence is TGTGCCAGTAGTATAGATCTACAGGGCCAGCCCCAGCATTTT. Its protein product is CASSIDLQGQPQHF.

CDR3 coding DNA: TGTGCCAGCAGCCTCACAGGGAAACAAGAGACCCAGTACTTC. It specifies CASSLTGKQETQYF. The rearrangement links TRBV7-8 to TRBJ2-5; the D gene is possibly TRBD1 (6 bases). V dropped 5 bases and J dropped 2 bases, with 12 bases sitting between them. Germline V gene data show CDR1 as SGHVS and CDR2 as FQNEAQ. CDR3 size: 14 residues. The full variable domain, in which reference TRBV7-8 and TRBJ2-5 provide the parts outside the CDR3, is GAGVSQSPRYKVAKRGQDVALRCDPISGHVSLFWYQQALGQGPEFLTYFQNEAQLDKSGLPSDRFFAERPEGSVSTLKIQRTQQEDSAVYLCASSLTGKQETQYFGPGTRLLVL.

The V call is TRBV7-9, the J call TRBJ1-5; 8 nucleotides line up with TRBD1. V trimming: 5 bases; J trimming: 6 bases; junction bases outside the gene matches: 9. CDR1 is SEHNR and CDR2 is FQNEAQ in the germline V gene (reference sequence). The CDR3 is made up of 15 amino acids. The CDR3 nucleotides are TGTGCCAGCAGCGAGACCGGGACAGGATTTCAGCCCCAGCATTTT. This gives the protein CASSETGTGFQPQHF.

The chain employs TRBV30 and TRBJ2-3; D is perhaps TRBD1 or TRBD2 (6 bases each). V was pared by 2 bases and J by 3 bases, with 12 bases between. The length of the CDR3 is 14 residues. The V gene's germline CDR1 is GTSNPN and CDR2 SVGIG (reference sequence). CDR3 in DNA: TGTGCCTGGAGTAGGTGGGGGGCTACAGATACGCAGTATTTT. It is translated as CAWSRWGATDTQYF.